This TCR beta chain was profiled in a study of T-cell reconstitution after alpha-beta-depleted transplantation in children. Study-level results: It was newly produced T cells that mostly accounted for T-cell counts and diversity one year after transplant. Alpha-beta T cells present about two months after transplant were reported to originate from several hundred expanded graft clones. From surviving recipient T cells and thymic progenitors came the high day-60 TCRbeta diversity observed in some patients.

Construction of the TCRbeta library involved unique molecular identifiers. TCRdb re-called the PCR reads through MiXCR, storing one row per CDR3 protein. The data contain fewer than 450,000 distinct CDR3 sequences, about 17% of them singletons. The length of the CDR3 is 15 residues. Trimming removed 4 bases from V and 7 bases from J; junction bases left unmatched: 9. Germline CDR1 SGHRS, CDR2 YFSETQ. Concerning this clonotype: The antigen is not known.

The input for sequencing was PBMCs, mostly from graft donor cells, taken 360 days after TCRalphabeta/CD19-depleted stem cell transplant. The TCR was taken from a male patient under 10 years old who had a stem cell transplant for acute lymphoblastic leukemia, so the T cells may come from the graft donor. The chain carries TRBV5-1 and TRBJ2-7; 12 bases align to TRBD2. The CDR3 is CASSPPSGRAREQYF. DNA for the CDR3: TGCGCCAGCAGCCCCCCTAGCGGGAGGGCCAGAGAGCAGTACTTC.